The 9 T cell receptor beta chains reported below all come from one sample, sequenced in a study of CD8 T cells in Susac syndrome. After extraction with the RNeasy kit, 0.5 to 1 ug of the RNA was reverse transcribed using random hexamers. TCRdb re-called the immunoSEQ multiplex PCR reads through MiXCR, storing one row per CDR3 protein. The repertoire holds under 200,000 distinct CDR3 sequences, with about 96% as singletons. Material: CD4+ T cells from PBMCs. Receptor source: a human donor with Susac syndrome.

V gene TRBV15 combines with J gene TRBJ2-1; D is unresolved. Germline CDR1 is LNHNV and CDR2 is YYDKDF (reference sequence). The CDR3 contains 14 residues. Deletions cut 8 bases from V and 5 bases from J, with 16 bases between. CDR3 sequence (DNA): TGTGCCACCTTCGACCCGGGCAAACACAATGAGCAGTTCTTC. Translating gives CATFDPGKHNEQFF. The full variable domain, rest sourced from reference TRBV15 and TRBJ2-1, is DAMVIQNPRYQVTQFGKPVTLSCSQTLNHNVMYWYQQKSSQAPKLLFHYYDKDFNNEADTPDNFQSRRPNTSFCFLDIRSPGLGDTAMYLCATFDPGKHNEQFFGPGTRLTVL.

The chain recombines TRBV19 with TRBJ2-2; a weak D match, TRBD2 (6 bases). The CDR3 has 14 amino acids. Germline CDR1 LNHDA, CDR2 SQIVND (reference sequence). Trimming pared 5 bases from V and 3 bases from J, leaving 10 bases between. CDR3 nucleotide sequence: TGTGCCAGTAGTCCGGGGGTGGACACCGGGGAGCTGTTTTTT. It codes for CASSPGVDTGELFF.

The CDR3 protein is CSASHLAGADTQYF. CDR3 nucleotides: TGCAGTGCGAGTCATCTAGCGGGAGCAGATACGCAGTATTTT. The rearrangement links TRBV20-1 to TRBJ2-3; 10 positions agree with TRBD2. The trim removed 6 bases at V and 4 bases at J, leaving 7 bases unmatched. The CDR3 has 14 amino acids. CDR1 is DFQATT, CDR2 SNEGSKA, per germline (reference sequence).

This sequence joins TRBV24-1 and TRBJ1-6; D is possibly TRBD1 (6 bases). Germline CDR1 and CDR2: KGHDR and SFDVKD. The CDR3 is 15 amino acids. Trimming pared 3 bases from V and 7 bases from J, leaving 12 bases between. Here the CDR3 reads CATSDGTGWNSPLHF. Here the CDR3 DNA reads TGTGCCACCAGTGATGGAACAGGGTGGAATTCACCCCTCCACTTT.

This clonotype was detected only once. The gene calls are TRBV6-5 and TRBJ2-3, with 9 positions matching TRBD2. V was clipped by 4 bases and J by 0 bases; unmatched bases: 14. Germline V CDR1 and CDR2: MNHEY, SVGAGI. The CDR3 is 19 residues long. CDR3: CASSWISGGPNPSTDTQYF. The CDR3 DNA reads as TGTGCCAGCAGTTGGATTAGCGGGGGCCCAAATCCTAGCACAGATACGCAGTATTTT.

This chain joins TRBV7-2 and TRBJ2-3; D might be TRBD1 or TRBD2, each matching 5 bases. V lost 1 base and J lost 0, with 8 bases in between. CDR1 SGHTA and CDR2 FQGNSA come from the germline V gene. CDR3 size: 15 residues. CDR3 DNA: TGTGCCAGCAGCTTAGACGGGGCGAGCACAGATACGCAGTATTTT. Protein: CASSLDGASTDTQYF.

The V call is TRBV7-9, the J call TRBJ2-5; a weak D match, TRBD1 (6 bases). The CDR3 runs to 14 residues. The V end lost 6 bases, the J end lost 7 bases, and 18 bases lay between the germline ends. Germline V lookup: CDR1 SEHNR, CDR2 FQNEAQ (reference sequence). The DNA of the CDR3 is TGTGCCAGCAGGCGGACAGAACCTACTGGGACCCAGTACTTC. It is translated as CASRRTEPTGTQYF.

V and J are TRBV10-3 and TRBJ1-5, with no clear D. The length of the CDR3 is 14 residues. In germline, CDR1 is ENHRY, CDR2 SYGVKD. The germline V and J ends were trimmed by 2 bases and 6 bases, with 11 bases remaining between them. The CDR3 coding sequence is TGTGCCATCAGTGAGGTGGCCGAGGGTCAGCCCCAGCATTTT. Its translation: CAISEVAEGQPQHF.

The genes are TRBV28 and TRBJ2-7, with 7 bases matching TRBD1. The CDR3 is made up of 13 amino acids. CDR1 is MDHEN and CDR2 is SYDVKM in the germline V gene. The V segment lost 3 bases and the J segment 6 bases; nucleotides outside the gene matches: 5. The CDR3 nucleotides are TGTGCCAGCAGTTTGACAGGGTCCATCGAGCAGTACGTC. This gives the protein CASSLTGSIEQYV.